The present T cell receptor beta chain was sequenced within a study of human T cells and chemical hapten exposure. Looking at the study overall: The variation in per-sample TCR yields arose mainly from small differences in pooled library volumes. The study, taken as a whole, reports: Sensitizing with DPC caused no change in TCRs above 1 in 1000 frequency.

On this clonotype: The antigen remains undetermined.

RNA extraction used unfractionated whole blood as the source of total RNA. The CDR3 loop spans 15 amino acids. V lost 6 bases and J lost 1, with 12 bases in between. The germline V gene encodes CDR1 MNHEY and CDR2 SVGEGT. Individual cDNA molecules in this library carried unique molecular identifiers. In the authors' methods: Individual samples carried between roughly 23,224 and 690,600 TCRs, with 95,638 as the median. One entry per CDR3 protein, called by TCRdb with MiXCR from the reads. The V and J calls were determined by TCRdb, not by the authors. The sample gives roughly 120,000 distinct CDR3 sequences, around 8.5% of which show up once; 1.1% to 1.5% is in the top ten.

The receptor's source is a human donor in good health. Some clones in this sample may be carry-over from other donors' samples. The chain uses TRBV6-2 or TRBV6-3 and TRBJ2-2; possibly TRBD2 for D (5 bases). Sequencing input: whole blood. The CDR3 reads CASRASGMNTGELFF. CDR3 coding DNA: TGTGCCAGCAGAGCTTCGGGGATGAACACCGGGGAGCTGTTTTTT.